This TCR beta chain was sequenced during a study of early T cells in non-severe SARS-CoV-2 infection. TCRdb processed the 5' RACE reads anew with MiXCR; each CDR3 protein has one entry. The data hold 64,000 or so distinct CDR3 sequences, with 10% to 15% observed a single time. This CDR3 spans 12 amino acids. V was pared by 4 bases and J by 4 bases, with 7 bases between. Germline V gene data show CDR1 as SGHVS and CDR2 as FQNEAQ. This clonotype turned up a few times. The TCR comes from an adult who was a healthcare worker with PCR-confirmed SARS-CoV-2 infection or an uninfected control (not recorded which). The rearrangement uses TRBV7-8 and TRBJ1-1; a weak D match, TRBD1 (5 bases). The material was whole blood, obtained at baseline. The CDR3 nucleotides read TGTGCCAGCAGCTCGGGGGGCACTGAAGCTTTCTTT. This gives the protein CASSSGGTEAFF.